This T cell receptor (beta chain) was recovered during a study of blood T cell repertoires in COVID-19 (TCRdb year 2020). In terms of the full investigation: Samples from collaborators originated in the United States, Italy and Spain and spanned both the acute and convalescent phases of COVID-19. The repertoires were made available in a free public database intended to serve as a resource for research on the immune response to SARS-CoV-2. The material from the prospective study consisted of cDNA or gDNA derived from T cells, B-cell-depleted T cells, or PBMCs. Nearly every sample came with metadata listing a de-identified subject ID, COVID-19 status, age in years and sex. HLA class I and class II types, where available, came from metadata supplied by the sample provider rather than from assay-based typing. Subjects who had been exposed to COVID-19, were actively infected with it, or had recovered from it provided the deeply sampled blood TCRbeta repertoires that made up the dataset. The samples were drawn from two sources: the first 160 participants of the ongoing ImmuneRACE study, and 1,254 subjects contributed by 6 global collaborators. Findings and caveats that apply to the study as a whole: The quantity of clinical and demographic metadata differed by source and by participant and was supplied without curation.

In the prospective study, participants were roughly 18 to 95 years old, resided in 24 geographic areas of the United States, and were enrolled through a virtual design. Cohort assignment in the prospective study relied on participant-reported clinical history from a screening survey and a study questionnaire. ImmuneRACE Cohort 3 recovered participants were defined by two consecutive negative NP/OP PCR tests, healthcare professional clearance, or symptom resolution. In the prospective study, mobile phlebotomists collected whole blood, serum and a nasopharyngeal or oropharyngeal swab from each participant. Participants in the prospective study had the option to provide additional blood draws and questionnaires over a roughly 2-month period. Before DNA extraction, blood samples from the prospective study were shipped at room temperature or frozen. The immunoSEQ Assay, a bias-controlled multiplex PCR, was used to amplify TCRbeta CDR3 regions from genomic DNA. The authors' pipeline ran thus. The number of nucleated cells in each sample was estimated by amplification of reference gene primers within the assay. To quantify the absolute abundance of each unique TCRbeta CDR3 rearrangement, sequence reads were collapsed and filtered. For each sample, productive Simpson clonality was calculated as the square root of Simpson's diversity index across productive rearrangements. TCRdb carries this immuneACCESS record with in-frame sequences only. Its versions omit some clonotypes, under half of them owing to an unresolved V gene in the studies checked, with the rest unexplained. That table gives V, J and clone size, and the DNA gave D and trimming. The sample table records 250,000 to 350,000 clones; around 90% of these occur just once. In total, the top ten clones hold approximately 5% of the sample.

Sequences GTSNPN (CDR1) and SVGIG (CDR2) are obtained from the germline V gene (reference sequence). The CDR3 measures 12 amino acids from cysteine to phenylalanine. The CDR3 DNA has 36 bases and is translated from base 1. Of note for this clone: No cognate antigen has been identified for it. Base qualities are not at hand, and no much larger clone is one base apart.

This receptor was taken from a woman younger than 45 who had recovered from COVID-19. The sequenced sample was PBMCs or T cells enriched from blood (not recorded which). The receptor chain draws on TRBV30 and TRBJ1-1; 10 nucleotides in the junction match TRBD1. The encoded CDR3 is CVAGQGTTEAFF. The DNA sequence is as follows: TGTGTAGCGGGACAGGGGACAACTGAAGCTTTCTTT. Reference TRBV30 and TRBJ1-1 genes cover what lies past the CDR3, so the full variable domain is SQTIHQWPATLVQPVGSPLSLECTVEGTSNPNLYWYRQAAGRGLQLLFYSVGIGQISSEVPQNLSASRPQDRQFILSSKKLLLSDSGFYLCVAGQGTTEAFFGQGTRLTVV.